This entry lists 13 T cell receptor beta chains sequenced from one sample in a study of spatial heterogeneity in lung cancer. Each CDR3 protein gets one entry after TCRdb re-called the 5' RACE reads with MiXCR. The sample has some 110,000 distinct CDR3 sequences; less than 15% are singletons. This sample's time point: blood at routine non-recurrence follow-up after resection. In each case, whole RNA from tumor, nontumor lung or frozen PBMC was sequenced unsorted. The source material was PBMCs, sampled at follow-up. The source is a male donor with early-stage non-small cell lung cancer.

This clonotype occurred many times. The junction does not match germline at one end; this may be a read error. The chain employs TRBV5-1 and TRBJ2-7; D might be TRBD2 (5 bases). The CDR3 loop spans 13 amino acids. The germline V gene has CDR1 SGHRS and CDR2 YFSETQ. Here the CDR3 DNA reads TGTGCCAGCAGTTTGTCAGGCGGGTACGAGCAGTACTTC. Encoded protein: CASSLSGGYEQYF.

V gene TRBV7-2 combines with J gene TRBJ1-2, with 9 bases identical to TRBD1. J was trimmed by 2 bases and V by 4 bases; bases with no gene match: 5. The germline CDR1 and CDR2 sequences are SGHTA and FQGNSA. The CDR3 has 15 residues. CDR3 DNA: TGTGCCAGCAGCTGGACCGGGACAGGGAACTATGGCTACACCTTC. Amino acid sequence: CASSWTGTGNYGYTF.

This clonotype has ten or more counts. J is TRBJ2-5 and V is TRBV4-3; TRBD2 matches at 14 bases. The CDR3 covers 17 residues. The V gene's germline CDR1 is LGHNA and CDR2 YSLEER. With 5 bases clipped from V and 2 bases from J, the junction kept 7 bases outside the gene matches. The CDR3 loop is CASSLGLAGEDQETQYF. CDR3 bases: TGCGCCAGCAGCTTGGGACTAGCGGGGGAAGATCAAGAGACCCAGTACTTC.

In its sample, this clonotype was seen a few times. The V call is TRBV28, the J call TRBJ1-1; tentative D call: TRBD1 (5 bases). The CDR3 consists of 11 residues. Trimming stripped 3 bases from V and 10 bases from J, with 9 bases between. Germline V lookup: CDR1 MDHEN, CDR2 SYDVKM. Here the CDR3 DNA reads TGTGCCAGCAGTTTGGGGGACGCAGCTTTCTTT. As protein: CASSLGDAAFF.

The V call is TRBV15, the J call TRBJ2-2; D is uncertain. V was shortened by 3 bases and J by 2 bases, with 10 bases between the two germline ends. Germline loops: CDR1 LNHNV, CDR2 YYDKDF (reference sequence). This CDR3 has 15 residues. The CDR3 nucleotides read TGTGCCACCAGCAGGGGCAGCTTAAACACCGGGGAGCTGTTTTTT. Its translation is CATSRGSLNTGELFF.

In its sample, this clonotype was seen many times. The chain's CDR3 is CASNSPVRSTEAFF. The CDR3 DNA sequence: TGTGCCAGCAACTCACCCGTCCGGAGCACTGAAGCTTTCTTT. This rearrangement joins TRBV5-5 to TRBJ1-1; D is uncertain. The CDR3 is made up of 14 amino acids. The ends were cut back, 6 bases at V and 4 bases at J, with 16 bases in the middle. Germline V lookup: CDR1 SGHKS, CDR2 YYEKEE (reference sequence).

This clonotype occurred a few times. The gene calls are TRBV3-1 and TRBJ1-6; 8 positions agree with TRBD1. This CDR3 contains 15 residues. With V trimmed by 5 bases and J by 6 bases, 6 bases remained unmatched. Germline assignment: CDR1 LGHDT and CDR2 YNNKEL (reference sequence). The CDR3 reads CASSIGTGFNSPLHF. CDR3 coding DNA: TGTGCCAGCAGCATCGGGACAGGTTTTAATTCACCCCTCCACTTT.

This clonotype came up many times. The chain joins TRBV5-1 to TRBJ1-1, with 8 bases lining up with TRBD1. CDR3 length: 16 amino acids. CDR1 and CDR2 (germline): SGHRS, YFSETQ. The V gene end was trimmed by 4 bases and the J gene end by 1 base; junction bases not matched to a gene: 9. CDR3 in amino acids: CASSPRTGLQNTEAFF. As DNA, the CDR3 is TGCGCCAGCAGCCCGAGGACAGGGCTACAGAACACTGAAGCTTTCTTT.

The CDR3 nucleotides are TGCAGTGCTAGAGCCCCGGTGACGCAGTATTTT. This gives the protein CSARAPVTQYF. The chain joins TRBV20-1 to TRBJ2-3; D call uncertain. V lost 1 base and J 9 bases, leaving 8 bases between the germline ends. The CDR3 runs 11 residues. Germline CDR1 DFQATT, CDR2 SNEGSKA (reference sequence).

The chain links TRBV7-6 to TRBJ1-2, with 7 bases identical to TRBD1. The J segment lost 6 bases and the V segment lost 5 bases, leaving 9 bases of the junction unmatched. Germline V gene data show CDR1 as SGHVS and CDR2 as FNYEAQ. The CDR3 has 14 amino acids. CDR3 DNA: TGTGCCAGCAGCCCGGGGAGGGGGCGAGATGGCTACACCTTC. It encodes CASSPGRGRDGYTF.

The chain is built from TRBV12-3 or TRBV12-4 and TRBJ2-7; 7 nucleotides match TRBD2. The CDR3 totals 14 residues. The trim removed 6 bases at V and 7 bases at J, leaving 12 bases unmatched. The CDR3 DNA sequence: TGTGCCAGCAGGCCCATGGGGGAGGGTGGAGAGCAGTACTTC. Its protein is CASRPMGEGGEQYF.

This clonotype was recorded a few times. The chain couples TRBV28 to TRBJ2-2; 8 positions agree with TRBD1. The CDR3 covers 14 residues. Trimming at V came to 7 bases and at J to 3 bases, leaving 4 bases not matched to a gene. Germline V lookup: CDR1 MDHEN, CDR2 SYDVKM. The CDR3 DNA follows: TGTGCCAGCAAATACAGGGGGGACACCGGGGAGCTGTTTTTT. Residues: CASKYRGDTGELFF.

This clonotype came up many times. The chain is built from TRBV3-1 and TRBJ1-2; weak D call: TRBD1 (6 bases). V was clipped by 0 bases and J by 2 bases, with 16 bases between them. The CDR3 sequence is 17 residues long. Germline lookup yields CDR1 LGHDT and CDR2 YNNKEL (reference sequence). CDR3 loop: CASSQDLTGSLNYGYTF. The CDR3 DNA follows: TGTGCCAGCAGCCAAGATCTTACAGGGTCCTTAAACTATGGCTACACCTTC.